Listed below are T cell receptor beta chains from one sample, sequenced in a study of shared clonotypes between healthy human individuals. The protocol was immunoSEQ multiplex PCR, while the TCRdb copy is restricted to in-frame clones and leaves out a portion. The sample lists roughly 1,800,000 clones, roughly 94% occurring once. The sequenced material came from naive CD8+ T cells sorted from blood. These receptors came from a young man in good health. The CDR3 runs from the conserved cysteine through the conserved F or W. The D gene is left open where the match is weak. For some rows the clone size is stated as once, few or many, or as a class when expanded; others skip it.

CDR3 protein	CDR3 DNA	V gene	J gene	clone size	D gene
CASSLAWDPRNTEAFF	TGCGCCAGCAGCTTGGCCTGGGACCCTAGGAACACTGAAGCTTTCTTT	TRBV5-1	TRBJ1-1	.	.
CASGFGGSSGTEAFF	TGTGCTAGTGGTTTCGGTGGGAGCTCCGGCACTGAAGCTTTCTTT	TRBV12-5	TRBJ1-1	.	.
CASRETGTGTEAFF	TGTGCCAGCAGGGAGACAGGGACGGGCACTGAAGCTTTCTTT	TRBV6-5	TRBJ1-1	.	TRBD1
CAVQLAGVNEQFF	TGTGCCGTACAACTAGCGGGAGTAAATGAGCAGTTCTTC	TRBV6-5	TRBJ2-1	.	TRBD2
CASSVVGPNYGYTF	TGTGCCAGCAGCGTAGTAGGGCCGAACTATGGCTACACCTTC	TRBV9	TRBJ1-2	.	.
CASSGSQNSGANVLTF	TGTGCCAGCAGTGGGTCACAGAACTCTGGGGCCAACGTCCTGACTTTC	TRBV6-1	TRBJ2-6	.	.
CASSGGTSGPDTQYF	TGCGCCAGCAGTGGTGGGACTAGCGGCCCAGATACGCAGTATTTT	TRBV10-2	TRBJ2-3	.	TRBD2
CASSETSGGRDTQYF	TGCGCCAGCAGTGAAACTAGCGGGGGGCGGGATACGCAGTATTTT	TRBV10-2	TRBJ2-3	.	TRBD2
CASSRISRDEQYF	TGTGCCAGCAGCCGCATCTCGCGGGACGAGCAGTACTTC	TRBV7-2	TRBJ2-7	.	.
CASRGFRGGQETQYF	TGTGCCAGCAGGGGCTTCCGGGGGGGCCAGGAGACCCAGTACTTC	TRBV2	TRBJ2-5	once	TRBD2
CATRAGTDTQYF	TGTGCCACCCGGGCCGGCACAGATACGCAGTATTTT	TRBV6-5	TRBJ2-3	.	.
CASGLVAGVPAYEQYF	TGTGCTAGTGGTTTGGTAGCAGGGGTGCCTGCCTACGAGCAGTACTTC	TRBV12-5	TRBJ2-7	.	.
CASSGGWDGGYGYTF	TGTGCCAGCAGCGGGGGCTGGGACGGAGGCTATGGCTACACCTTC	TRBV9	TRBJ1-2	.	.
CASSPSRYLTGELFF	TGTGCCAGCAGCCCCTCACGGTACTTAACCGGGGAGCTGTTTTTT	TRBV7-2	TRBJ2-2	.	.
CASSSGLPFSYEQYF	TGTGCCAGTAGTTCGGGACTCCCCTTCTCCTACGAGCAGTACTTC	TRBV19	TRBJ2-7	.	.
CASRGEGYGQPQHF	TGTGCCAGCAGGGGGGAAGGATACGGGCAGCCCCAGCATTTT	TRBV2	TRBJ1-5	once	.
CASTLAAGAAQETQYF	TGTGCCAGCACTCTTGCCGCAGGAGCAGCCCAAGAGACCCAGTACTTC	TRBV27	TRBJ2-5	.	.
CASSVEGTGDGYTF	TGTGCCAGCAGCGTAGAAGGGACAGGGGACGGCTACACCTTC	TRBV9	TRBJ1-2	.	TRBD1
CASSLGSGYEQYF	TGTGCCAGCAGCTTAGGGTCCGGCTACGAGCAGTACTTC	TRBV9	TRBJ2-7	.	.
CASDRPELSYNSPLHF	TGTGCCAGCGATAGGCCCGAACTCTCCTATAATTCACCCCTCCACTTT	TRBV2	TRBJ1-6	few	.
CASSLERNEQFF	TGTGCCAGCAGCTTAGAGAGGAATGAGCAGTTCTTC	TRBV7-2	TRBJ2-1	.	.
CASSYGAGTDTQYF	TGTGCCAGCAGTTACGGAGCGGGTACAGATACGCAGTATTTT	TRBV6-5	TRBJ2-3	.	.
CASSYSLATGSYEQYF	TGTGCCAGCAGTTACTCATTGGCCACGGGTTCCTACGAGCAGTACTTC	TRBV6-5	TRBJ2-7	.	.
CASSWGTSGYNEQFF	TGTGCCAGCAGTTGGGGGACTAGCGGTTACAATGAGCAGTTCTTC	TRBV27	TRBJ2-1	.	TRBD2
CSVEGRGEYEQYF	TGCAGCGTTGAGGGCAGGGGGGAGTACGAGCAGTACTTC	TRBV29-1	TRBJ2-7	.	.
CASNIGGTRVPQEQFF	TGTGCCAGCAACATAGGAGGGACTAGGGTCCCGCAGGAGCAGTTCTTC	TRBV7-9	TRBJ2-1	.	TRBD2
CASSEVLLLYTGELFF	TGTGCCAGCAGTGAGGTTCTACTTCTTTACACCGGGGAGCTGTTTTTT	TRBV2	TRBJ2-2	.	.
CSVVTGGEATDTQYF	TGCAGCGTTGTCACCGGGGGGGAGGCCACAGATACGCAGTATTTT	TRBV29-1	TRBJ2-3	.	TRBD2
CATSRAREYDQPQHF	TGTGCCACCAGCAGAGCCAGGGAGTATGATCAGCCCCAGCATTTT	TRBV15	TRBJ1-5	.	.
CASSVDRETGTDTQYF	TGTGCCAGCAGCGTAGATCGGGAGACGGGCACAGATACGCAGTATTTT	TRBV9	TRBJ2-3	.	.
CASSQDHGRFEQYF	TGCGCCAGCAGCCAAGATCACGGCCGGTTCGAGCAGTACTTC	TRBV4-3	TRBJ2-7	.	.
CASSEARSGQGAQETQYF	TGTGCCAGCAGTGAAGCGCGTTCCGGACAGGGAGCCCAAGAGACCCAGTACTTC	TRBV2	TRBJ2-5	.	TRBD1
CASSLERNYGYTF	TGTGCCAGCAGCTTGGAACGAAACTATGGCTACACCTTC	TRBV5-6	TRBJ1-2	.	.
CASSLVGTSTDTQYF	TGTGCCAGCAGCTTAGTAGGGACTAGCACAGATACGCAGTATTTT	TRBV7-9	TRBJ2-3	.	.
CASSLAGGFNYGYTF	TGCGCCAGCAGCTTGGCCGGCGGGTTTAACTATGGCTACACCTTC	TRBV5-1	TRBJ1-2	.	.
CASSLDLLDEQFF	TGTGCCAGCAGCTTGGACTTACTCGATGAGCAGTTCTTC	TRBV7-9	TRBJ2-1	.	.
CASSQGTDYYEQYF	TGCGCCAGCAGCCAAGGGACAGATTACTACGAGCAGTACTTC	TRBV4-3	TRBJ2-7	.	.
CASSLEGVPLGTGELFF	TGTGCCAGCAGCTTAGAGGGGGTCCCCTTGGGGACCGGGGAGCTGTTTTTT	TRBV7-6	TRBJ2-2	.	.
CASSSPRGDQETQYF	TGTGCCAGCAGCTCGCCTCGGGGGGACCAAGAGACCCAGTACTTC	TRBV7-8	TRBJ2-5	.	TRBD2
CASSWAGNYEQYF	TGTGCCAGCAGTTGGGCAGGGAACTACGAGCAGTACTTC	TRBV6-5	TRBJ2-7	.	.
CASSFTLSSYEQYF	TGTGCCAGCAGTTTCACTCTGAGCTCCTACGAGCAGTACTTC	TRBV27	TRBJ2-7	.	.
CASSIQGANYGYTF	TGTGCCAGCAGCATACAGGGGGCGAACTATGGCTACACCTTC	TRBV5-6	TRBJ1-2	.	TRBD1
CASSVEGLAVETQYF	TGTGCCAGCAGCGTAGAGGGACTAGCGGTAGAGACCCAGTACTTC	TRBV9	TRBJ2-5	.	TRBD2
CASGDSGLYEQYF	TGTGCCAGCGGGGATAGCGGTTTATACGAGCAGTACTTC	TRBV7-9	TRBJ2-7	.	.
CASSLVAAELNYGYTF	TGTGCCAGCAGCTTAGTGGCAGCAGAATTAAACTATGGCTACACCTTC	TRBV7-9	TRBJ1-2	.	.
CASTVSGTDTQYF	TGTGCCAGCACGGTCTCGGGCACAGATACGCAGTATTTT	TRBV5-6	TRBJ2-3	.	.
CASSLGQGEAFF	TGTGCCAGCAGCCTGGGACAGGGTGAAGCTTTCTTT	TRBV11-3	TRBJ1-1	.	TRBD1
CASSSGDGEQFF	TGTGCCAGTAGTTCTGGCGACGGTGAGCAGTTCTTC	TRBV19	TRBJ2-1	.	.
CASSLLPTAGGWYEQFF	TGTGCCAGCAGTTTATTGCCCACAGCGGGAGGTTGGTATGAGCAGTTCTTC	TRBV27	TRBJ2-1	.	TRBD2
CASSLSSLGYEQYF	TGTGCCAGCAGTTTATCCAGCCTCGGCTACGAGCAGTACTTC	TRBV27	TRBJ2-7	.	.
CAWSVLAGAYPMTQYF	TGTGCCTGGAGTGTACTAGCGGGGGCCTACCCTATGACCCAGTACTTC	TRBV30	TRBJ2-5	.	TRBD2
CADKLGSGANVLTF	TGTGCCGATAAGCTGGGTTCTGGGGCCAACGTCCTGACTTTC	TRBV25-1	TRBJ2-6	.	.
CAVRDWNTEAFF	TGTGCCGTAAGGGATTGGAACACTGAAGCTTTCTTT	TRBV28	TRBJ1-1	.	.
CASSEYGVAFPRYEQYF	TGTGCCAGCAGTGAATACGGGGTCGCCTTTCCTCGCTACGAGCAGTACTTC	TRBV6-1	TRBJ2-7	.	.
CASSYRQANYGYTF	TGTGCCAGCAGCTACCGACAGGCTAACTATGGCTACACCTTC	TRBV5-6	TRBJ1-2	.	.